This entry describes one T cell receptor beta chain. Antigen: not known. At one boundary the junction diverges from the germline segment, which might be a read error. Germline loops: CDR1 SGHTA, CDR2 FQGNSA. CDR3 length equals 13 residues. This entry is derived from a study of blood T cells in healthy people across ages. Healthy Russian Caucasian donors spanned ages 6 to 90 years. Regarding the study as a whole: In these data, TCR beta diversity tracked strongly with naive T cell percentage. Higher diversity and more naive CD4+ cells were features of long-lived donors, compared to aged donors.

Next came a second PCR, run for about 7 to 12 cycles, which used a sample-barcoded 5' primer along with a J-beta primer mix. MiXCR, run by TCRdb on the 5' RACE reads, gives a single entry per CDR3 protein. The sample records about 770,000 distinct CDR3 sequences, roughly 44% being singletons. This TCR was sampled from a man in his sixties in good health. Sequencing used blood. The genes are TRBV7-2 and TRBJ1-1; no firm D call. For the CDR3, the DNA is TGTGCTAGCAGCATCGACCTGAACACTGAAGCTTTCTTT. Its protein is CASSIDLNTEAFF. The full variable domain, rest sourced from reference TRBV7-2 and TRBJ1-1, is GAGVSQSPSNKVTEKGKDVELRCDPISGHTALYWYRQSLGQGLEFLIYFQGNSAPDKSGLPSDRFSAERTGGSVSTLTIQRTQQEDSAVYLCASSIDLNTEAFFGQGTRLTVV.